The T cell receptor beta chain described here comes from a study of CD8 T cells in ankylosing spondylitis. Study-wide points: Apparently characteristic of ankylosing spondylitis blood was a TCR beta motif (about 8 highly homologous variants). From matched ankylosing spondylitis synovial fluid, disease-linked clones were reportedly recovered at significantly enriched levels. Certain motif variants had earlier appeared in reactive arthritis synovial fluid and blood.

This clonotype has ten or more counts. Its target is unknown. Germline V gene lookup returns CDR1 SGDLS and CDR2 YYNGEE. The CDR3 sequence is 13 residues long. With 5 bases removed from V and 2 bases from J, the gap between germline ends came to 9 bases. Molecular-barcoded quantitative 5'-RACE produced these TCR beta libraries. TCRdb recomputed calls from the 5' RACE reads with MiXCR, one row per CDR3 protein. The table records tens of thousands of distinct CDR3 sequences, 2% to 3% of them present only once. This TCR came from a female donor with ankylosing spondylitis or in good health (not recorded which). Sample: blood, either unsorted or a sorted T cell fraction (not recorded which). V and J are TRBV9 and TRBJ2-3; the D is unclear. The CDR3 DNA reads TGTGCCAGCAGTGTCATTCTCACAGATACGCAGTATTTT. It yields the protein CASSVILTDTQYF.